This TCR beta chain originates from a study of blood T cell repertoires in COVID-19. About the research overall: In each case, the material was cDNA or gDNA derived from T cells, B-cell-depleted T cells, or PBMCs.

Authors' analysis steps: Scientists estimated how many nucleated cells there were by amplifying reference gene primers. Generated by immunoSEQ multiplex PCR, the TCRdb table keeps only in-frame clones and is missing some. V and J calls and clone size come straight from that table; D and trimming were deduced from the DNA. The repertoire holds over 300,000 clones, with over 75% as singletons. Individuals drawn from 24 US areas were about 18 to 95 years old. In Cohort 3, a recovered donor had either two negative PCRs, clearance, or symptom resolution. CDR1 SGHNT and CDR2 YYREEE come from the germline V gene (reference sequence). This CDR3 has 19 residues. Germline trimming cut 0 bases from V and 1 base from J; bases unmatched to any gene: 14.

The sample consisted of PBMCs or T cells enriched from blood (not recorded which). The rearrangement uses TRBV5-4 and TRBJ1-1, with TRBD1 identical over 8 bases. The TCR comes from a woman between 18 and 29 years old who had recovered from COVID-19. CDR3 DNA sequence: TGTGCCAGCAGCTTGGCCCGGGGCAGGGGGCGAATGGGGAACACTGAAGCTTTCTTT. Translating it yields CASSLARGRGRMGNTEAFF.